This T cell receptor (beta chain) was documented in a study of beta chain features in type 1 diabetes. Study results and caveats: Researchers report that Type 1 diabetes patients had moderately but significantly shorter TCRB CDR3s across all four CD4+ subsets. cDNA-based sequencing might over-represent cells highly expressing TCR. HLA effects on TCRB rearrangement stayed unresolved here.

V trimming: 8 bases; J trimming: 4 bases; junction bases outside the gene matches: 3. The CDR3 totals 13 residues. Looked up from germline, CDR1 is SNHLY and CDR2 is FYNNEI. Once sorted, every population was more than 95% pure. This clone was observed a handful of times. The antigen is not known. This same CDR3 is encoded by further DNA sequences in the sample. The authors reverse transcribed all of the isolated RNA, so sequencing captured expressed TCRB transcripts. The table came from immunoSEQ multiplex PCR; TCRdb's copy has only in-frame clones and leaves some out. There are a few hundred thousand clones in the sample; roughly 10% occur only once, and over 0.015% lies in the top ten.

The TCR was taken from a man aged 30 to 45 with type 1 diabetes. The chain uses TRBV2 and TRBJ1-5; TRBD1 matches at 9 bases. The sample taken for sequencing was naive CD4+ T cells from blood. This chain's CDR3 is CASSGTGNQPQHF. The CDR3 nucleotides are TGTGCCAGCTCCGGGACAGGGAATCAGCCCCAGCATTTT.